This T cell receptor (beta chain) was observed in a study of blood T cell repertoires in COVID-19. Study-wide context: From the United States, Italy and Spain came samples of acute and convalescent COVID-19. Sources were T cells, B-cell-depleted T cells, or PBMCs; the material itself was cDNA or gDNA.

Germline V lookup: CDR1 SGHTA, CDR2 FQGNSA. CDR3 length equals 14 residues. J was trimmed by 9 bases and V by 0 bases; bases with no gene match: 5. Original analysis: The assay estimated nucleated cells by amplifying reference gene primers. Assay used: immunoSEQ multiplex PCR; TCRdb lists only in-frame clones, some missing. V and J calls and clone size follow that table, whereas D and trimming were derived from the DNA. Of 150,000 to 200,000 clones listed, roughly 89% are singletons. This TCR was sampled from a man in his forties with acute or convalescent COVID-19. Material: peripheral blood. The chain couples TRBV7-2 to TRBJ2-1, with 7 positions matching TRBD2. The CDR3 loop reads CASSLAGLYLEQFF. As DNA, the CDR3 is TGTGCCAGCAGCTTAGCGGGACTATATCTTGAGCAGTTCTTC.